This entry lists 12 T cell receptor beta chains sequenced from one sample in a study of CD8 T cells in ankylosing spondylitis. TCRdb reprocessed the 5' RACE reads with MiXCR, giving one entry per CDR3 protein. The table lists roughly 180,000 distinct CDR3 sequences, 9.5% to 15% of them singletons, with 15% to 20% in the top ten. Specimen: blood, either unsorted or a sorted T cell fraction (not recorded which). The receptors were sampled from a male donor with ankylosing spondylitis or in good health (not recorded which).

A few counts support this clonotype. The chain employs TRBV4-1 and TRBJ2-5; TRBD2 agrees at 14 bases. The CDR3 spans 16 residues. The germline gives CDR1 MGHRA, CDR2 YSYEKL. J was trimmed by 4 bases and V by 0 bases; bases with no gene match: 1. Written as DNA, the CDR3 is TGCGCCAGCAGCCAAGAGGGACTAGCGGGAGCAGAGACCCAGTACTTC. Translation gives CASSQEGLAGAETQYF.

The chain links TRBV20-1 to TRBJ2-5; 10 bases map to TRBD2. The CDR3 covers 16 residues. Germline assignment: CDR1 DFQATT and CDR2 SNEGSKA (reference sequence). The junction had 12 bases not matched to a gene; V was cut back by 4 bases and J by 4 bases. CDR3 loop: CSAIVLAGGGGETQYF. The CDR3 region has the DNA TGCAGTGCTATAGTTTTAGCGGGGGGCGGGGGAGAGACCCAGTACTTC.

This clonotype occurred a few times. CDR3 nucleotide sequence: TGCAGCGTTGTGGGGCTAAGAGAGACCCAGTACTTC. This gives the protein CSVVGLRETQYF. The rearrangement joins TRBV29-1 to TRBJ2-5; D possibly corresponds to TRBD1 (5 bases). Trimming stripped 4 bases from V and 4 bases from J, with 10 bases between. This CDR3 has 12 residues. Germline V gives CDR1 SQVTM, CDR2 ANQGSEA.

V gene TRBV12-3 or TRBV12-4 combines with J gene TRBJ1-5, with unresolved D. Trimming cost V 4 bases and J 1 base, with 5 bases left between them. There are 13 residues in the CDR3. CDR3 amino acids: CASSYVSNQPQHF. The CDR3 DNA is TGTGCCAGCAGTTACGTCAGCAATCAGCCCCAGCATTTT.

This chain connects TRBV7-9 to TRBJ2-7; D is unresolved. Trimming took off 5 bases at V and 2 bases at J, with 13 bases between the two ends. Germline V CDR1 and CDR2: SEHNR, FQNEAQ (reference sequence). The CDR3 covers 14 residues. The CDR3 is CASSMSSRPYEQYF. The CDR3 nucleotides read TGTGCCAGCAGCATGTCCAGTCGCCCCTACGAGCAGTACTTC.

The chain links TRBV6-1 to TRBJ2-3; D is unresolved. V lost 6 bases and J 7 bases, leaving 20 bases between the germline ends. Germline V gene lookup returns CDR1 MNHNS and CDR2 SASEGT. CDR3 length equals 15 residues. CDR3 sequence (DNA): TGTGCCAGCAGAGCTTCCACTGGACGGCCGAATACGCAGTATTTT. Translated: CASRASTGRPNTQYF.

This clonotype was detected only a few times. The J gene is TRBJ1-6, the V gene TRBV6-1; tentative D call: TRBD1 (5 bases). Germline lookup yields CDR1 MNHNS and CDR2 SASEGT. The CDR3 runs 15 residues. The V and J ends lost 7 bases and 1 base respectively, with 11 bases between them. CDR3 sequence (DNA): TGTGCCAGCACGACCGGGGGTTCCTATAATTCACCCCTCCACTTT. It specifies CASTTGGSYNSPLHF.

Only a few counts were recorded for this clonotype. The V and J genes are TRBV29-1 and TRBJ2-1, with TRBD2 matching 16 bases. V lost 4 bases to trimming and J lost 1 base; unmatched junction nucleotides: 7. Germline V gene lookup returns CDR1 SQVTM and CDR2 ANQGSEA. The CDR3 runs 18 residues. In DNA, the CDR3 is TGCAGCGTTGGGGGTCGGGGACTAGCGGGAGGGTCCTACAATGAGCAGTTCTTC. Protein product: CSVGGRGLAGGSYNEQFF.

This clonotype was found many times. This CDR3 reads CASSQETSGAYEQYF. CDR3 nucleotides: TGCGCCAGCAGCCAAGAGACCAGCGGCGCCTACGAGCAGTACTTC. V and J are TRBV4-1 and TRBJ2-7; TRBD2 is a possible D gene (5 bases). The V and J ends lost 0 bases and 2 bases respectively, with 11 bases between them. Germline CDR1 and CDR2: MGHRA and YSYEKL. This CDR3 has 15 amino acids.

The chain is built from TRBV27 and TRBJ1-1, with a possible D match to TRBD1 (5 bases). This CDR3 region has 16 residues. Trimming pared 0 bases from V and 6 bases from J, leaving 17 bases between. Per germline, CDR1 MNHEY and CDR2 SMNVEV (reference sequence). DNA for the CDR3: TGTGCCAGCAGTTTATCAGGGACTTGGGGGATGGCTGAAGCTTTCTTT. Its translation: CASSLSGTWGMAEAFF.

The CDR3 nucleotides are TGTGCCAGCAGTTACTTGGGCGGGACAGGAGCCTACGAGCAGTACTTC. This translates into CASSYLGGTGAYEQYF. The chain links TRBV6-5 to TRBJ2-7; 8 bases line up with TRBD1. Looked up from germline, CDR1 is MNHEY and CDR2 is SVGAGI. This CDR3 comprises 16 residues. Unmatched junction bases numbered 7, after V lost 1 base and J lost 2 bases.

This clonotype was seen at least ten times. This chain links TRBV3-1 with TRBJ2-2, with 11 bases matching TRBD2. This CDR3 spans 20 amino acids. After removal of 0 bases from V and 1 base from J, the junction contained 10 bases not matched to a gene. Per germline, CDR1 LGHDT and CDR2 YNNKEL (reference sequence). The CDR3 loop is CASSQDGGTSGSWNTGELFF. CDR3 nucleotides: TGTGCCAGCAGCCAAGATGGGGGGACTAGCGGCTCTTGGAACACCGGGGAGCTGTTTTTT.